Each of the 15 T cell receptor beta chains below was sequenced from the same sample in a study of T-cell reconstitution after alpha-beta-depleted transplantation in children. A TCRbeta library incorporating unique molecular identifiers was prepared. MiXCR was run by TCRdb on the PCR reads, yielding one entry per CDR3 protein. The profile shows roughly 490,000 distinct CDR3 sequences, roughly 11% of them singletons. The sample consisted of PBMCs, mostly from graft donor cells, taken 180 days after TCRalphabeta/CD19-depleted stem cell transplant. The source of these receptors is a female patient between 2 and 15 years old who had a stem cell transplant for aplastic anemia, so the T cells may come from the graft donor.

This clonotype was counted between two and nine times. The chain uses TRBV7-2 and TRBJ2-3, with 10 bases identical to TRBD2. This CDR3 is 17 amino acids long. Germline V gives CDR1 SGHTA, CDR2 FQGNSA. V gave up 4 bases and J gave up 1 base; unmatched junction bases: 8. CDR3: CASSSPPGTSGTDTQYF. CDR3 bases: TGTGCCAGCAGCTCGCCCCCCGGGACTAGCGGCACAGATACGCAGTATTTT.

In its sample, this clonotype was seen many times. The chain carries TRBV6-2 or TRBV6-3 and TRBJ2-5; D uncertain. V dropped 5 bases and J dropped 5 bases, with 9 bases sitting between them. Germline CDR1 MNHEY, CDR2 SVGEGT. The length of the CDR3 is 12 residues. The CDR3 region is CASSEFGETQYF. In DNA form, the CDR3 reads TGTGCCAGCAGTGAGTTTGGGGAGACCCAGTACTTC.

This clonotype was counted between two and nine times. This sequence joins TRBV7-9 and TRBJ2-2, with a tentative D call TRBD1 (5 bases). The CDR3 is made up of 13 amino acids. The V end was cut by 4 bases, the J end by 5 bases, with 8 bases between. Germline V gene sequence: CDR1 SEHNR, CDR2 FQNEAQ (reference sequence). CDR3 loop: CASSWPGTGELFF. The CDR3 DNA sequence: TGTGCCAGCAGCTGGCCAGGGACCGGGGAGCTGTTTTTT.

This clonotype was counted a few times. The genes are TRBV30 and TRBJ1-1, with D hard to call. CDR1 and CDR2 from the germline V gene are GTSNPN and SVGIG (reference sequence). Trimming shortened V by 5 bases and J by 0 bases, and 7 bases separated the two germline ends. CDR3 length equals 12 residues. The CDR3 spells CAWAEVNTEAFF. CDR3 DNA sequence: TGTGCCTGGGCAGAGGTGAACACTGAAGCTTTCTTT.

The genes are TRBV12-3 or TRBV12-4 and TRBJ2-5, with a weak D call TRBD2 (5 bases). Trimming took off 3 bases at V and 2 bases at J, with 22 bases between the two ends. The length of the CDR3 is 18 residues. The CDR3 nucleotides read TGTGCCAGCAGTTTCCGACTTCTCCCCGGGAAGGGACAAGAGACCCAGTACTTC. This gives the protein CASSFRLLPGKGQETQYF.

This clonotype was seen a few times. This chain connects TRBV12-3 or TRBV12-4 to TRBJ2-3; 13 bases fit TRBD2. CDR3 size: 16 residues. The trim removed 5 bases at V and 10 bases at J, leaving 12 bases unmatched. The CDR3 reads CASSPPRTSGRGSQYF. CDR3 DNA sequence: TGTGCCAGCAGTCCCCCCAGGACTAGCGGGAGAGGGTCGCAGTATTTT.

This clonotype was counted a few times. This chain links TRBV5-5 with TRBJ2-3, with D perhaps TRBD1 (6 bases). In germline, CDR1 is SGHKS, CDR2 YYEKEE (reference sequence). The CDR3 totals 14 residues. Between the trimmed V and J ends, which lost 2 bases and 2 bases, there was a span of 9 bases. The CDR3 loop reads CASSLTGNTDTQYF. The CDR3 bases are TGTGCCAGCAGCTTAACAGGGAACACAGATACGCAGTATTTT.

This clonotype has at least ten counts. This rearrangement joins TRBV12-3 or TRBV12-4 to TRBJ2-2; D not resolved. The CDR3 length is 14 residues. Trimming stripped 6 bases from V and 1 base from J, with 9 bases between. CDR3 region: CASSLTMNTGELFF. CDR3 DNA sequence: TGTGCCAGCAGCCTTACTATGAACACCGGGGAGCTGTTTTTT.

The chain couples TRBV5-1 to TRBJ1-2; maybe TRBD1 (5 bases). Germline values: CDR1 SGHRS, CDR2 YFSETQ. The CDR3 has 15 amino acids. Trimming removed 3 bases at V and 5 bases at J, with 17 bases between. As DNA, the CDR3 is TGCGCCAGCAGCTACGGACTCCGGGACGGTTATGGCTACACCTTC. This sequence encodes CASSYGLRDGYGYTF.

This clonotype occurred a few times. CDR3 DNA sequence: TGTGCCAGCAGCTTAACCCGGGACAGATACAATGAGCAGTTCTTC. As protein: CASSLTRDRYNEQFF. The chain uses TRBV7-2 and TRBJ2-1; TRBD1 matches at 7 bases. J lost 4 bases, V lost 2 bases, and 5 bases had no gene match. The CDR3 sequence is 15 residues long. Looked up from germline, CDR1 is SGHTA and CDR2 is FQGNSA.

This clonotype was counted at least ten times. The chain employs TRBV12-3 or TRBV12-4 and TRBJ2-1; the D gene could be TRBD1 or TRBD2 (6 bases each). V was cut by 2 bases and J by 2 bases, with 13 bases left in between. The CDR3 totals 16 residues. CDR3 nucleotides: TGTGCCAGCAGTTTAAAGGGGGGAACGGCCTACAATGAGCAGTTCTTC. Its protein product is CASSLKGGTAYNEQFF.

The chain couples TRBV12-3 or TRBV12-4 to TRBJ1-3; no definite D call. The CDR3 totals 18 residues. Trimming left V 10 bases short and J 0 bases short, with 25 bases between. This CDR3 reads CATSKWGGFMSSGNTIYF. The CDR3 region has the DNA TGTGCCACCTCCAAGTGGGGTGGATTCATGAGCTCTGGAAACACCATATATTTT.

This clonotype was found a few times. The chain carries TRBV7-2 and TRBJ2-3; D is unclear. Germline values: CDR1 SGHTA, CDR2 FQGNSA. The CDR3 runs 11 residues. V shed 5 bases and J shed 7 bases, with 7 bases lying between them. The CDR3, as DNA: TGTGCCAGCAGCAACTATTATACGCAGTATTTT. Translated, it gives CASSNYYTQYF. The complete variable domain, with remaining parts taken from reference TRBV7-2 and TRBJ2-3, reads GAGVSQSPSNKVTEKGKDVELRCDPISGHTALYWYRQSLGQGLEFLIYFQGNSAPDKSGLPSDRFSAERTGGSVSTLTIQRTQQEDSAVYLCASSNYYTQYFGPGTRLTVL.

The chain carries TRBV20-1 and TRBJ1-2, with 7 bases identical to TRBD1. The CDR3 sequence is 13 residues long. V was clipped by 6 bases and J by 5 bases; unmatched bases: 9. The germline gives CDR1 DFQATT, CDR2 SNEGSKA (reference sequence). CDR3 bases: TGCAGTGCCCGACAGGGACCAAGTTATGGCTACACCTTC. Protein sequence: CSARQGPSYGYTF.

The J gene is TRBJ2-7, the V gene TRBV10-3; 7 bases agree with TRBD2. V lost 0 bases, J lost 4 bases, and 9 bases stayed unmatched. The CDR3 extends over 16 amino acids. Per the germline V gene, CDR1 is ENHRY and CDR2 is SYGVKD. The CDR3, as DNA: TGTGCCATCAGTGAGTCGGGGGAGGGAATTTGGTACGAGCAGTACTTC. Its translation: CAISESGEGIWYEQYF.